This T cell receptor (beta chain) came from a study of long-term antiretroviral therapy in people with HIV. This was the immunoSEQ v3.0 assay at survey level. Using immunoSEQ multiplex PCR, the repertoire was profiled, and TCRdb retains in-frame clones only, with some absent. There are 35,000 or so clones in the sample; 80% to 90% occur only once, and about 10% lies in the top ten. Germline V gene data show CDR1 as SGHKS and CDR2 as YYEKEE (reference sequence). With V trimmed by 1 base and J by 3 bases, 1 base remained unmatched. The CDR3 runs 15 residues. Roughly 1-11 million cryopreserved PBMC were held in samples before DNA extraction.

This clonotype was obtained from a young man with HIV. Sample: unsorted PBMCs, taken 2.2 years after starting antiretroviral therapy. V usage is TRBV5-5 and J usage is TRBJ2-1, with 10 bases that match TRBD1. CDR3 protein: CASSLWTGGYNEQFF. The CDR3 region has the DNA TGTGCCAGCAGCTTGTGGACAGGGGGCTACAATGAGCAGTTCTTC.